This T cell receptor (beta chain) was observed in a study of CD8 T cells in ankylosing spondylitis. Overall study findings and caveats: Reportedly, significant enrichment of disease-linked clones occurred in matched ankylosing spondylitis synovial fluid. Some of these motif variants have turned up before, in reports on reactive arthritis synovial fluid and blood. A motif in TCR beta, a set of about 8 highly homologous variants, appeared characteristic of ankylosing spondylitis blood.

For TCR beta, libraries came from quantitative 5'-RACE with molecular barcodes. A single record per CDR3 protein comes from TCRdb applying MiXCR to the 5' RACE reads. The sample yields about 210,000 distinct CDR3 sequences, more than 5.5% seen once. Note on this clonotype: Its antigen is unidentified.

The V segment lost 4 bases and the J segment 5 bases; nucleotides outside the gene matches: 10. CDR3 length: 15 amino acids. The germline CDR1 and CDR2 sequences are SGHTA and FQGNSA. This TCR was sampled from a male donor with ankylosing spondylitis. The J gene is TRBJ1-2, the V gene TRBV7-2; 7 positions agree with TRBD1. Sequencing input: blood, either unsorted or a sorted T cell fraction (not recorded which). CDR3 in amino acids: CASSSVAGGWYGYTF. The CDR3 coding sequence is TGTGCCAGCAGCTCCGTGGCAGGGGGGTGGTATGGCTACACCTTC.